This note documents a single TCR beta chain sequence. V lost 6 bases, J lost 10 bases, and 13 bases lay in between. The germline V gene encodes CDR1 MNHEY and CDR2 SVGAGI. The CDR3 totals 13 residues. Profiling relied on immunoSEQ multiplex PCR, and the TCRdb table lists in-frame clones only, not all of them. This sample carries approximately 40,000 clones, roughly 82% of them seen once, and the ten largest clones take 6.5% to 8%. The data belong to a study of OX40 agonist ivuxolimab in advanced cancers. Sequenced material: CD4+ or CD8+ T cells sorted from blood, taken in a trial of the OX40 agonist ivuxolimab. This sequence joins TRBV6-5 and TRBJ1-6; D unclear. The source of this sequence is an adult with an advanced solid tumor such as melanoma, head and neck, liver or kidney cancer. The CDR3 bases are TGTGCCAGCAGAACGGACCGGTACTCACCCCTCCACTTT. Its translation is CASRTDRYSPLHF.